The sample holds a few counts of the clone carrying this TCR beta chain. In the original analysis: Amplification of reference gene primers was used by the study to estimate nucleated cell counts. Data came from immunoSEQ multiplex PCR; TCRdb stores just in-frame clones and leaves some out. V and J calls and clone size are as listed in that table; D and trimming were resolved from the DNA. The repertoire has approximately 78,000 clones, over 75% of them found once; the top ten carry over 25%. The sample originates from a study of blood T cell repertoires in COVID-19. Overall study context: COVID-19 samples, acute and convalescent, were from the United States, Italy and Spain. In each case, the material was cDNA or gDNA derived from T cells, B-cell-depleted T cells, or PBMCs.

Material for sequencing was peripheral blood. The sequence came from a man between 45 and 60 years old with acute or convalescent COVID-19.

CDR3 bases: TGCGCCAGCAGTGAGCGAGGGAATGAAGCTTTCTTT. Its translation: CASSERGNEAFF. This chain links TRBV10-2 with TRBJ1-1; D is ambiguous. Germline V gene data show CDR1 as WSHSY and CDR2 as SAAADI. The CDR3 runs to 12 residues. With 2 bases removed from V and 7 bases from J, the gap between germline ends came to 8 bases.